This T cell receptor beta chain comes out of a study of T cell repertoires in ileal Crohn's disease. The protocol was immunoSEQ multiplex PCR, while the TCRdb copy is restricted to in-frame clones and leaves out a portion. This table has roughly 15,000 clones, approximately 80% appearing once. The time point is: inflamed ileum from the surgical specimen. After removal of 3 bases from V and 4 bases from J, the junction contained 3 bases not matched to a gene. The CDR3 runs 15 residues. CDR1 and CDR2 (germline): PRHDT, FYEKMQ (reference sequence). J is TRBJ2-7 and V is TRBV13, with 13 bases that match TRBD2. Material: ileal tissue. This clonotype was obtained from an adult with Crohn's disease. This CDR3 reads CASSLGLAGTYEQYF. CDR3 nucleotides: TGTGCCAGCAGCTTGGGACTAGCGGGAACATACGAGCAGTACTTC.